The TCR beta chain described here comes from a study of cytomegalovirus exposure and HLA in healthy donors. The CDR3 length is 15 residues. The germline CDR1 and CDR2 sequences are MNHEY and SVGAGI. The junction had 4 bases not matched to a gene; V was cut back by 2 bases and J by 3 bases. Worth noting for this clone: The antigen remains unidentified.

General study findings and limits: Presence/absence comparisons presumed near-even sequencing depth among donors. TCR beta V segments were, for the most part, productive about 87% or about 30% of the time in an earlier analysis. Rarity marked most TCR sequences, yet some public TCRs occurred in many donors.

This PCR relied on a set of 60 Vbeta primers and 13 Jbeta primers. Sequenced by immunoSEQ multiplex PCR; TCRdb stores in-frame clones only, minus some. The table includes 300,000 or so clones, about 83% detected once. The origin of this receptor is a woman between 40 and 50 years old in good health and CMV-seropositive. The sample taken for sequencing was PBMCs. The rearrangement joins TRBV6-5 to TRBJ2-3, with 8 bases that match TRBD2. The CDR3 sequence: CASSYKGGRTDTQYF. CDR3 bases: TGTGCCAGCAGTTACAAAGGCGGGAGGACAGATACGCAGTATTTT.